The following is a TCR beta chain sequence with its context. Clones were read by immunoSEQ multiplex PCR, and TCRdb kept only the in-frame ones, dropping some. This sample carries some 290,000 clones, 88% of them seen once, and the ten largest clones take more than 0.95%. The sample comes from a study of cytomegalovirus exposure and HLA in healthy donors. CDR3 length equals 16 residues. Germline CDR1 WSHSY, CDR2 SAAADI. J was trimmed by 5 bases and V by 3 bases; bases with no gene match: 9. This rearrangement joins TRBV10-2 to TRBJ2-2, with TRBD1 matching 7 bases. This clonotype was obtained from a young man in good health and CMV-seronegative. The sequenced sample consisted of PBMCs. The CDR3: CASSDKATGSTGELFF. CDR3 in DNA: TGCGCCAGCAGTGATAAAGCGACAGGGAGTACCGGGGAGCTGTTTTTT.